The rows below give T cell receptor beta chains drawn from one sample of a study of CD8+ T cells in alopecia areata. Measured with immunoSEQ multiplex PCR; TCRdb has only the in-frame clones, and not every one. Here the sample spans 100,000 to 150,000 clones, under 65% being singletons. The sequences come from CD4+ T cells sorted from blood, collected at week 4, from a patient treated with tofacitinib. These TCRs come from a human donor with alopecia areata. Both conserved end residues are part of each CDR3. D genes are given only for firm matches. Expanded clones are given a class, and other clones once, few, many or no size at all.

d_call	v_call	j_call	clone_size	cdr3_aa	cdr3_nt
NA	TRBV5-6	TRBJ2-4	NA	CASSRRDKGNIQYF	TGTGCCAGCAGCCGACGGGACAAGGGGAACATTCAGTACTTC
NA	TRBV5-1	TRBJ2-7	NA	CASSSQGIYYEQYF	TGCGCCAGCAGCTCGCAAGGGATATACTACGAGCAGTACTTC
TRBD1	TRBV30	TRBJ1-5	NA	CAWSPGTVRSYSNQPQHF	TGTGCCTGGAGCCCCGGGACAGTGAGGAGTTATAGCAATCAGCCCCAGCATTTT
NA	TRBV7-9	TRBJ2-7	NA	CASSLVGSTYEQYF	TGTGCCAGCAGCTTAGTAGGGAGTACCTACGAGCAGTACTTC
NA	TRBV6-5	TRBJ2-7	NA	CASRASGAYEQYF	TGTGCCAGCAGGGCTTCGGGGGCTTACGAGCAGTACTTC
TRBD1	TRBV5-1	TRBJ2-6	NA	CASSLDRGFLSGANVLTF	TGCGCCAGCAGCTTGGACAGGGGGTTTCTCTCTGGGGCCAACGTCCTGACTTTC
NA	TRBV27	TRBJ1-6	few	CASSFSGQISPLHF	TGTGCCAGCAGTTTTTCCGGACAGATTTCACCCCTCCACTTT
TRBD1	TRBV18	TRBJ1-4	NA	CASSIGTGTEKLFF	TGTGCCAGCTCTATCGGGACAGGGACTGAAAAACTGTTTTTT
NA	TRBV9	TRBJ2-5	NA	CASSVDPLGKETQYF	TGTGCCAGCAGCGTAGATCCGCTGGGCAAAGAGACCCAGTACTTC
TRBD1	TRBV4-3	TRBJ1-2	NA	CASSQWDSYGYTF	TGCGCCAGCAGCCAATGGGACAGCTATGGCTACACCTTC
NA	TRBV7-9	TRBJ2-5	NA	CASSLDIDWQETQYF	TGTGCCAGCAGCTTAGACATAGACTGGCAAGAGACCCAGTACTTC
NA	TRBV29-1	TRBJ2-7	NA	CSAQQAYEQYF	TGCAGCGCCCAGCAGGCCTACGAGCAGTACTTC
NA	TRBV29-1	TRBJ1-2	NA	CSVDTGYAQNYGYTF	TGCAGCGTTGACACAGGTTACGCTCAAAACTATGGCTACACCTTC
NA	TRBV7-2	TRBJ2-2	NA	CASSLGTQDAGELFF	TGTGCCAGCAGCCTCGGGACCCAAGACGCCGGGGAGCTGTTTTTT
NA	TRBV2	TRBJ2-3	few	CASSLDWTDTQYF	TGTGCCAGCAGCCTAGACTGGACAGATACGCAGTATTTT
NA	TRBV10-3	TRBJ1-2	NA	CAISGGELLWYTF	TGTGCCATCAGTGGGGGGGAGCTCCTTTGGTACACCTTC
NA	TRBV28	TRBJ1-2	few	CASSSGGPNYGYTF	TGTGCCAGCAGTTCGGGTGGCCCCAACTATGGCTACACCTTC
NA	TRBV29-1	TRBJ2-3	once	CSARTVYGADTQYF	TGCAGCGCTAGGACAGTCTACGGCGCAGATACGCAGTATTTT
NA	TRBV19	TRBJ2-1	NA	CASSRGPRQVKQFF	TGTGCCAGTAGTAGGGGTCCAAGACAGGTCAAGCAGTTCTTC
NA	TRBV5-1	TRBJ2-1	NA	CASSLVILGNEQFF	TGCGCCAGCAGTCTTGTAATTCTAGGCAATGAGCAGTTCTTC
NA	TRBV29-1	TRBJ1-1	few	CSVDGMNTEAFF	TGCAGCGTGGACGGAATGAACACTGAAGCTTTCTTT
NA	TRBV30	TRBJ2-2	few	CAWSVHTGELFF	TGTGCCTGGAGTGTTCACACCGGGGAGCTGTTTTTT
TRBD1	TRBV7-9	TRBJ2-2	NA	CASSILPGQGVGELFF	TGTGCCAGCAGCATCCTTCCGGGACAGGGCGTCGGGGAGCTGTTTTTT
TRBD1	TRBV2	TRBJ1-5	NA	CASSRFGGDRDQPQHF	TGTGCCAGCAGTAGATTCGGAGGGGACAGGGACCAGCCCCAGCATTTT
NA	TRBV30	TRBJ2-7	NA	CAWSVLSGPYEQYF	TGTGCCTGGAGTGTATTAAGCGGACCCTACGAGCAGTACTTC
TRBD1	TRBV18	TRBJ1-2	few	CASSPWDSSNGYTF	TGTGCCAGCTCGCCCTGGGACAGCTCGAATGGCTACACCTTC
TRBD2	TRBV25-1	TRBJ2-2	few	CASSDKLAPTGELFF	TGTGCCAGCAGTGATAAACTAGCGCCTACCGGGGAGCTGTTTTTT
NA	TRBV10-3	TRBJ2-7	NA	CAAKTGLDEQYF	TGTGCCGCAAAGACAGGTCTGGACGAGCAGTACTTC
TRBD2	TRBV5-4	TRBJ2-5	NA	CASSLRGDETQYF	TGTGCCAGCAGCCTACGGGGGGATGAGACCCAGTACTTC
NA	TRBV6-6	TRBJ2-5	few	CASSYSRGSQETQYF	TGTGCCAGCAGTTACTCACGGGGTTCACAAGAGACCCAGTACTTC
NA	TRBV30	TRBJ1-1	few	CAWSVLGLNTEAFF	TGTGCCTGGAGTGTACTAGGCCTAAACACTGAAGCTTTCTTT
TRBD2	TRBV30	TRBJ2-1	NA	CAWSVVLAEVNEQFF	TGTGCCTGGAGTGTCGTACTAGCGGAGGTCAATGAGCAGTTCTTC
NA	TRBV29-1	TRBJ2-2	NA	CSAGGRPGTNTGELFF	TGCAGCGCCGGGGGAAGACCAGGGACTAACACCGGGGAGCTGTTTTTT
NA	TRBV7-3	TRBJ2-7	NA	CASSPDGTYSSYEQYF	TGTGCCAGCAGCCCAGACGGGACTTACAGCTCCTACGAGCAGTACTTC
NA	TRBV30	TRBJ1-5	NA	CAWSVGYQPQHF	TGTGCCTGGAGTGTGGGGTATCAGCCCCAGCATTTT
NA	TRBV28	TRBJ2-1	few	CASSVTGAGKDEQFF	TGTGCCAGCAGTGTTACGGGGGCAGGGAAAGATGAGCAGTTCTTC